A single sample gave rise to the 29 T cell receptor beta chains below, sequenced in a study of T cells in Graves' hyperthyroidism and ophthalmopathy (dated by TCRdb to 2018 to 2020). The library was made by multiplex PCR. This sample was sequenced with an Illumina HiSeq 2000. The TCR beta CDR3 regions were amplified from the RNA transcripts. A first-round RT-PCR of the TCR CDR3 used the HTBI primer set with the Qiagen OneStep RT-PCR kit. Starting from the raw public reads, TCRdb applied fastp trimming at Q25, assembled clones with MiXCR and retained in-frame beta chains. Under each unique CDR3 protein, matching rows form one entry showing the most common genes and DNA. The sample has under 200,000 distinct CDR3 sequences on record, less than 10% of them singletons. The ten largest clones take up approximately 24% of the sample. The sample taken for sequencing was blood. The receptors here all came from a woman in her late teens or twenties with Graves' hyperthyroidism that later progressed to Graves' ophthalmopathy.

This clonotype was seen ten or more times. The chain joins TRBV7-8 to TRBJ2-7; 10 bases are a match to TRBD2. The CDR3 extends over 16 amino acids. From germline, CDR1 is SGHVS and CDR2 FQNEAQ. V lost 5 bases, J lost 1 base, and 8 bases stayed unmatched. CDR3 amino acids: CASSEEAGGPSYEQYF. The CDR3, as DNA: TGTGCCAGCAGCGAGGAAGCGGGAGGGCCATCCTACGAGCAGTACTTC.

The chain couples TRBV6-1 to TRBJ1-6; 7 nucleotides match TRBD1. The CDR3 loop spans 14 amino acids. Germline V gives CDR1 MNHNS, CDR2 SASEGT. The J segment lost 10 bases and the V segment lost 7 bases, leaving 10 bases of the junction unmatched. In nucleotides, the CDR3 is TGTGCCAGCATTTTGACAGGGAAGGACTCACCCCTCCACTTT. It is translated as CASILTGKDSPLHF.

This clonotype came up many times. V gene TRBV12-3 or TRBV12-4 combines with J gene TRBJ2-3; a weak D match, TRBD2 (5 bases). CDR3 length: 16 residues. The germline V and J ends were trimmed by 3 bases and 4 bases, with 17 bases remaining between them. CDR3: CASSFRGIGFSDTQYF. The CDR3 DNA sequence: TGTGCCAGCAGTTTTCGAGGGATCGGGTTTTCAGATACGCAGTATTTT.

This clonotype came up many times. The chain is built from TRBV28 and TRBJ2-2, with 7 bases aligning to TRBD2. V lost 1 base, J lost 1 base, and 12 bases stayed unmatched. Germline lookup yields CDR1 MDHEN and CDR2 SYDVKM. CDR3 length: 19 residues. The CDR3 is CASSLFAYWASGNTGELFF. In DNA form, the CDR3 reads TGTGCCAGCAGTTTATTCGCGTATTGGGCTAGCGGGAACACCGGGGAGCTGTTTTTT. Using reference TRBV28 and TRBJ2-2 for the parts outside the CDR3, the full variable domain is DVKVTQSSRYLVKRTGEKVFLECVQDMDHENMFWYRQDPGLGLRLIYFSYDVKMKEKGDIPEGYSVSREKKERFSLILESASTNQTSMYLCASSLFAYWASGNTGELFFGEGSRLTVL.

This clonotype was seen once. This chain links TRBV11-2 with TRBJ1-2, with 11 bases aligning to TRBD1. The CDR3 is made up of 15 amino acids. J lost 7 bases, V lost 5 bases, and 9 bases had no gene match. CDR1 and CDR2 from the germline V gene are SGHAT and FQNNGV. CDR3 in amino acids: CASSTRDRGEGGYTF. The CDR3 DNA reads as TGTGCCAGCAGCACCAGGGACAGGGGGGAAGGTGGCTACACCTTC.

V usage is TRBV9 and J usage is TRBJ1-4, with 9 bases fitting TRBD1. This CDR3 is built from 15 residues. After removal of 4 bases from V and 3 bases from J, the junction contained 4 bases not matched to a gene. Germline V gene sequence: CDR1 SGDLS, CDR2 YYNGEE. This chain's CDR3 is CASSPWDRANEKLFF. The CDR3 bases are TGTGCCAGCAGCCCATGGGACAGGGCTAATGAAAAACTGTTTTTT. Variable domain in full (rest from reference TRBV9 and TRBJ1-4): DSGVTQTPKHLITATGQRVTLRCSPRSGDLSVYWYQQSLDQGLQFLIQYYNGEERAKGNILERFSAQQFPDLHSELNLSSLELGDSALYFCASSPWDRANEKLFFGSGTQLSVL.

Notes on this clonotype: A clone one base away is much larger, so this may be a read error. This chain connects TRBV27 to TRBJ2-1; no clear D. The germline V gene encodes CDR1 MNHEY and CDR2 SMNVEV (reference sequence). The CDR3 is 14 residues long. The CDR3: CASGLPGTYNEQFF. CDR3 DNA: TGTGCCAGCGGTTTACCCGGAACCTACAATGAGCAGTTCTTC.

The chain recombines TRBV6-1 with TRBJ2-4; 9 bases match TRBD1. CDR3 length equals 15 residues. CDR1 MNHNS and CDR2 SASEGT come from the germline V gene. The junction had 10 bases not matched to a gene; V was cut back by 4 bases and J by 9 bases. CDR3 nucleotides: TGTGCCAGCAGTGCTACCGGGACAGGGCTTTTCATTCAGTACTTC. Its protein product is CASSATGTGLFIQYF.

The CDR3 DNA reads as TGCAGCGCCAAAACGGGCAGTGTATACTACGAGCAGTACTTC. It translates to CSAKTGSVYYEQYF. This sequence joins TRBV29-1 and TRBJ2-7; D unresolved. The CDR3 contains 14 residues. V gave up 7 bases and J gave up 3 bases, with 19 bases separating them. Germline CDR1 reads SQVTM; CDR2 reads ANQGSEA.

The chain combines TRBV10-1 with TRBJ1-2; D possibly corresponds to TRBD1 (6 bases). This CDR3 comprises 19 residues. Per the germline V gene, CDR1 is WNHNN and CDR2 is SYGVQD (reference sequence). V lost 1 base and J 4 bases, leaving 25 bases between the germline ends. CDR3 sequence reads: CASSELGKNRVWTTYGYTF. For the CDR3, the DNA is TGCGCCAGCAGTGAGTTAGGAAAGAACAGGGTTTGGACCACCTATGGCTACACCTTC.

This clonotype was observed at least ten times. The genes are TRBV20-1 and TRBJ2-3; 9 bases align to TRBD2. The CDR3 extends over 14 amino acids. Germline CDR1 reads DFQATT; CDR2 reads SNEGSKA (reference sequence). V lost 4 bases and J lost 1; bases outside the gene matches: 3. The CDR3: CSATRTSGTDTQYF. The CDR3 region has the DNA TGCAGTGCTACACGGACTAGCGGCACAGATACGCAGTATTTT.

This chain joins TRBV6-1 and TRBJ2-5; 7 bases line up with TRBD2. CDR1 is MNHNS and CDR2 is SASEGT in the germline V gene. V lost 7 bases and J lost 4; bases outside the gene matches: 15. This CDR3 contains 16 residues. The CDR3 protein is CASTRLSDSGRETQYF. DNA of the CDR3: TGTGCCAGCACGAGACTATCCGATAGCGGGCGAGAGACCCAGTACTTC.

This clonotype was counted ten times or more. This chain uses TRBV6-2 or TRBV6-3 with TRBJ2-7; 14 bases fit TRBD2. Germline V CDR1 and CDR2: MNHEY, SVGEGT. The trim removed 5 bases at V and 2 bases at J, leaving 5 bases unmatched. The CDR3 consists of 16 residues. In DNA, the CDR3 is TGTGCCAGCAGTCATCTGACTAGCGGGAGGGCCTACGAGCAGTACTTC. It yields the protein CASSHLTSGRAYEQYF.

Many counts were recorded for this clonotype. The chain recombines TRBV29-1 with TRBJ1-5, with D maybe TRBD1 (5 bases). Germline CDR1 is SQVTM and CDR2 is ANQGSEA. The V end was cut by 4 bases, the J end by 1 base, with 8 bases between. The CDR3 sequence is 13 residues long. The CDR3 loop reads CSVVWDSNQPQHF. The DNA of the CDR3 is TGCAGCGTTGTTTGGGACAGCAATCAGCCCCAGCATTTT.

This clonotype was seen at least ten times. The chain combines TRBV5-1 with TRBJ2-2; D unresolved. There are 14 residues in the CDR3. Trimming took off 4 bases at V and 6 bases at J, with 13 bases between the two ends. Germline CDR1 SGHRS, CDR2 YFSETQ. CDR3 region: CASSTGRTPGELFF. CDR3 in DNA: TGCGCCAGCAGCACTGGACGGACCCCCGGGGAGCTGTTTTTT. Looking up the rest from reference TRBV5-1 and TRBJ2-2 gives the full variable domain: KAGVTQTPRYLIKTRGQQVTLSCSPISGHRSVSWYQQTPGQGLQFLFEYFSETQRNKGNFPGRFSGRQFSNSRSEMNVSTLELGDSALYLCASSTGRTPGELFFGEGSRLTVL.

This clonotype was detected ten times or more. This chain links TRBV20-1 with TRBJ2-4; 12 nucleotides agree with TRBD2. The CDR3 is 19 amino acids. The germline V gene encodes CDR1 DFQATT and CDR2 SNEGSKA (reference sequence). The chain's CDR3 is CSIRLDSGRLAGVGNIQYF. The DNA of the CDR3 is TGCAGCATACGCCTAGACTCGGGTCGACTAGCGGGAGTTGGAAACATTCAGTACTTC.

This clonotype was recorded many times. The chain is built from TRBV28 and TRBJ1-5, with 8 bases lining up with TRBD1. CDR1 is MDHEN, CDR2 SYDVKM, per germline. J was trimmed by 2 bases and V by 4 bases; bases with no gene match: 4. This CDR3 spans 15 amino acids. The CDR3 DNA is TGTGCCAGCAGTTCATTGACAGGGGGCAATCAGCCCCAGCATTTT. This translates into CASSSLTGGNQPQHF.

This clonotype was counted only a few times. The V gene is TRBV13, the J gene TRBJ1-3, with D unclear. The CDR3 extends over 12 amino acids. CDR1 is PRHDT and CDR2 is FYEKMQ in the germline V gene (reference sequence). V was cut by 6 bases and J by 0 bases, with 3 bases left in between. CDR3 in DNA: TGTGCCAGCAGGGACTCTGGAAACACCATATATTTT. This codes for CASRDSGNTIYF.

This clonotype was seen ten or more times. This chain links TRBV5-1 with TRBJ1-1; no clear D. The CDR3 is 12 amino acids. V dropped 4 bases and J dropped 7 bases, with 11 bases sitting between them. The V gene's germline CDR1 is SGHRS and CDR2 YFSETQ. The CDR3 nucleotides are TGCGCCAGCAGCAACGGACGGAATGAAGCTTTCTTT. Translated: CASSNGRNEAFF.

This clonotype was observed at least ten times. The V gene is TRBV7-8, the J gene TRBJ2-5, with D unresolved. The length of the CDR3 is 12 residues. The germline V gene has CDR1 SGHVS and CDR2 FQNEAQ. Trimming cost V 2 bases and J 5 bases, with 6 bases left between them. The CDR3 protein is CASSLRWETQYF. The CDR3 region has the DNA TGTGCCAGCAGCTTACGCTGGGAGACCCAGTACTTC.

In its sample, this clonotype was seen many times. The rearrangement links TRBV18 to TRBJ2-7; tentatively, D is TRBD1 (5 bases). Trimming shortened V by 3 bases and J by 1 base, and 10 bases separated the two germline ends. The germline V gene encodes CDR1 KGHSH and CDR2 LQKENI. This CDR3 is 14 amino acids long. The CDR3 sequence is CASSPVDTSYEQYF. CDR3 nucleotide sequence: TGTGCCAGCTCACCGGTGGACACATCCTACGAGCAGTACTTC.

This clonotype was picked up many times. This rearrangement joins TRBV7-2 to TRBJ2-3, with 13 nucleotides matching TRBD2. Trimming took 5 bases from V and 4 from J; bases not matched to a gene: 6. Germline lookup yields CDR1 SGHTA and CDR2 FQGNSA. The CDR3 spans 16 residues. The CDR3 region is CASSPRLAGGSDTQYF. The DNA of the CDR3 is TGTGCCAGCAGCCCTCGACTAGCGGGGGGTTCAGATACGCAGTATTTT.

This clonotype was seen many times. CDR3 loop: CASSLDERSTDTQYF. The CDR3 DNA follows: TGTGCCAGCAGCTTAGATGAACGTTCCACAGATACGCAGTATTTT. The chain employs TRBV11-2 and TRBJ2-3; D unclear. V dropped 0 bases and J dropped 2 bases, with 9 bases sitting between them. CDR1 and CDR2 (germline): SGHAT, FQNNGV. The CDR3 has 15 residues.

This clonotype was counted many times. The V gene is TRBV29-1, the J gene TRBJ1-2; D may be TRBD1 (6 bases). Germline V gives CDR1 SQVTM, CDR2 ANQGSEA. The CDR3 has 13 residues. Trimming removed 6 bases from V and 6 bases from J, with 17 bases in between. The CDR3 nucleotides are TGCAGCGTCGAGCCGGGACAAAGGGATGGCTACACCTTC. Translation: CSVEPGQRDGYTF.

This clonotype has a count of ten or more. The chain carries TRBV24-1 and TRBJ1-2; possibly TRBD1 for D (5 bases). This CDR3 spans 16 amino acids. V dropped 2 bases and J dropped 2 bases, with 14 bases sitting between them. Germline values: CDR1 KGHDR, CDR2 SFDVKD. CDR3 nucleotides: TGTGCCACCAGTGATTCGAACCCGGGACGGAACTATGGCTACACCTTC. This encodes CATSDSNPGRNYGYTF.

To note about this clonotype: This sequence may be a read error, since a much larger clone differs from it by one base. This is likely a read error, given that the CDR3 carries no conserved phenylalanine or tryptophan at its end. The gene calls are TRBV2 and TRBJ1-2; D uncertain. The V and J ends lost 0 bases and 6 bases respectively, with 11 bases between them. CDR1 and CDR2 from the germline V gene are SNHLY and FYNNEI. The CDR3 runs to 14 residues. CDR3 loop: CASSEALTYDGYTV. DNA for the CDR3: TGTGCCAGCAGTGAAGCTTTGACATACGATGGCTACACCGTC.

The CDR3 bases are TGTGCCACCAGCAGCCACAGATTAACAGTTGGGGAGACCCAGTACTTC. Translating it yields CATSSHRLTVGETQYF. The chain joins TRBV15 to TRBJ2-5; the D is unclear. V was pared by 3 bases and J by 5 bases, with 19 bases between. CDR3 length equals 16 residues. CDR1 is LNHNV, CDR2 YYDKDF, per germline (reference sequence).

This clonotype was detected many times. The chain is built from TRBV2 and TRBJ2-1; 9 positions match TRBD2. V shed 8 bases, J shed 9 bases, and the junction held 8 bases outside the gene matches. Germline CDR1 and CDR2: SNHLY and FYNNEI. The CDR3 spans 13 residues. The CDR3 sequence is CASWSGRSPEQFF. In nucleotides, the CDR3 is TGTGCCAGCTGGAGCGGGAGGAGTCCTGAGCAGTTCTTC.

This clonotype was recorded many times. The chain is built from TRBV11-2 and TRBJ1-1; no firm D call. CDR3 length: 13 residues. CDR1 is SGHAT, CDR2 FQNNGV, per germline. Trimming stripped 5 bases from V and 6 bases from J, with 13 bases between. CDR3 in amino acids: CASSQRTMAEAFF. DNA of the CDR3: TGTGCCAGCAGCCAAAGGACCATGGCTGAAGCTTTCTTT.